The 16 T cell receptor beta chains below come from one sample, sequenced in a study of beta chain features in type 1 diabetes. General study results and limits: In all four CD4+ subsets, TCRB CDR3 length was significantly, moderately reduced in type 1 diabetes.

Their antigens remain unidentified. The whole isolated RNA underwent reverse transcription, so sequencing captured expressed TCRB transcripts. Clones were sequenced by immunoSEQ multiplex PCR, and TCRdb holds only the in-frame ones, with some missing. Among under 350,000 clones, around 24% were seen once, and the ten largest hold roughly 0.011%. Sequences were obtained from naive CD4+ T cells from blood. These receptors originate from a woman in her 30s with type 1 diabetes.

In its sample, this clone was seen a few times. This sequence joins TRBV2 and TRBJ2-4; D gene uncertain. This CDR3 comprises 11 residues. CDR1 is SNHLY and CDR2 is FYNNEI in the germline V gene. Trimming removed 6 bases from V and 9 bases from J, with 9 bases in between. CDR3 residues: CASRSTGIQYF. DNA for the CDR3: TGTGCCAGCAGGAGTACTGGCATTCAGTACTTC.

The V gene is TRBV6-1, the J gene TRBJ2-1, with TRBD1 matching over 9 bases. Germline CDR1 reads MNHNS; CDR2 reads SASEGT. The ends lost 4 bases at V and 7 bases at J; junction bases unmatched: 11. The CDR3 runs to 16 residues. The CDR3 loop is CASSVPSGTGRNEQFF. The CDR3 nucleotides are TGTGCCAGCAGTGTCCCGTCCGGGACAGGGCGGAATGAGCAGTTCTTC.

This clone was counted between two and nine times. The chain uses TRBV27 and TRBJ2-7; perhaps TRBD1 as D (5 bases). V was pared by 0 bases and J by 3 bases, with 12 bases between. Per germline, CDR1 MNHEY and CDR2 SMNVEV (reference sequence). The CDR3 has 15 amino acids. DNA of the CDR3: TGTGCCAGCAGTTTATCGGGGCAGCGAAACTACGAGCAGTACTTC. As protein: CASSLSGQRNYEQYF.

The chain carries TRBV29-1 and TRBJ1-2; 9 bases line up with TRBD1. V dropped 3 bases and J dropped 4; count of bases not matched to a gene: 6. CDR1 and CDR2 from the germline V gene are SQVTM and ANQGSEA. This CDR3 has 14 residues. CDR3 sequence reads: CSVETRDRAYGYTF. The CDR3 DNA follows: TGCAGCGTTGAGACCCGGGACAGGGCCTATGGCTACACCTTC. Drawing the rest from reference TRBV29-1 and TRBJ1-2, the complete variable domain is SAVISQKPSRDICQRGTSLTIQCQVDSQVTMMFWYRQQPGQSLTLIATANQGSEATYESGFVIDKFPISRPNLTFSTLTVSNMSPEDSSIYLCSVETRDRAYGYTFGSGTRLTVV.

V usage is TRBV14 and J usage is TRBJ2-1, with TRBD2 matching 7 bases. Germline CDR1 and CDR2: SGHDN and FVKESK. Unmatched junction bases numbered 8, after V lost 3 bases and J lost 6 bases. The CDR3 length is 15 residues. Here the CDR3 DNA reads TGTGCCAGCAGCCACGCCCGGGCTAGCGGCAATGAGCAGTTCTTC. This encodes CASSHARASGNEQFF.

The chain has TRBV9 and TRBJ2-3; no clear D gene. Germline loops: CDR1 SGDLS, CDR2 YYNGEE. The CDR3 sequence is 15 residues long. Trimming took off 4 bases at V and 1 base at J, with 13 bases between the two ends. The CDR3 nucleotides are TGTGCCAGCAGCCCTATAGCCGGCGGCACAGATACGCAGTATTTT. Translation gives CASSPIAGGTDTQYF.

This clone was observed a handful of times. V is TRBV29-1 and J is TRBJ2-1; D is undetermined. V was pared by 4 bases and J by 8 bases, with 9 bases between. Germline V CDR1 and CDR2: SQVTM, ANQGSEA. The CDR3 is 11 residues long. The CDR3 DNA reads TGCAGCGTTGTATCCGTCCATGAGCAGTTCTTC. Amino acids: CSVVSVHEQFF.

This clone appeared a few times. The CDR3 spells CASDGEAETQYF. The CDR3 DNA sequence: TGTGCCAGCGACGGGGAAGCGGAGACCCAGTACTTC. V gene TRBV7-9 combines with J gene TRBJ2-5; weak D call: TRBD2 (5 bases). The length of the CDR3 is 12 residues. With 8 bases removed from V and 5 bases from J, the gap between germline ends came to 12 bases. Germline V gives CDR1 SEHNR, CDR2 FQNEAQ (reference sequence).

This chain connects TRBV9 to TRBJ1-1; 8 bases line up with TRBD1. CDR1 is SGDLS and CDR2 is YYNGEE in the germline V gene. With V trimmed by 2 bases and J by 6 bases, 3 bases remained unmatched. The CDR3 sequence is 13 residues long. CDR3 DNA: TGTGCCAGCAGCGTTACACAGGGGGCTGAAGCTTTCTTT. Amino acids: CASSVTQGAEAFF.

This chain links TRBV5-1 with TRBJ1-1; 11 bases match TRBD1. CDR1 SGHRS and CDR2 YFSETQ come from the germline V gene. The CDR3 totals 13 residues. Unmatched junction bases numbered 1, after V lost 4 bases and J lost 5 bases. In nucleotides, the CDR3 is TGCGCCAGCAGCCGGGACAGGGGGACTGAAGCTTTCTTT. This sequence encodes CASSRDRGTEAFF.

There are a few counts of this clone. The rearrangement joins TRBV2 to TRBJ1-2, with a tentative D call TRBD1 (6 bases). The V and J ends lost 6 bases and 0 bases respectively, with 11 bases between them. The CDR3 extends over 14 amino acids. Germline V CDR1 and CDR2: SNHLY, FYNNEI. The CDR3 sequence: CASSDRQTNYGYTF. DNA of the CDR3: TGTGCCAGCAGCGACAGGCAAACTAACTATGGCTACACCTTC.

This clone appeared a few times. The V call is TRBV5-1, the J call TRBJ2-7; D gene ambiguous. V was pared by 2 bases and J by 2 bases, with 11 bases between. The CDR3 sequence is 14 residues long. Germline values: CDR1 SGHRS, CDR2 YFSETQ. The CDR3, as DNA: TGCGCCAGCAGCTTTTACTCCGAGGCCTACGAGCAGTACTTC. Translation: CASSFYSEAYEQYF.

This clone came up once. The V call is TRBV29-1, the J call TRBJ2-3, with unresolved D. Germline V gene lookup returns CDR1 SQVTM and CDR2 ANQGSEA. The CDR3 has 12 amino acids. Trimming shortened V by 1 base and J by 0 bases, and 2 bases separated the two germline ends. The CDR3 nucleotides read TGCAGCGTTGAAGCTAGCACAGATACGCAGTATTTT. Protein product: CSVEASTDTQYF.

The chain links TRBV5-1 to TRBJ2-7, with a weak D call TRBD1 (6 bases). Germline loops: CDR1 SGHRS, CDR2 YFSETQ. This CDR3 is 14 amino acids long. V was cut by 0 bases and J by 3 bases, with 10 bases left in between. Here the CDR3 reads CASSLADRFYEQYF. The DNA for the CDR3 is TGCGCCAGCAGCTTGGCGGACAGATTCTACGAGCAGTACTTC.

This clone was counted between two and nine times. CDR3 nucleotides: TGTGCCAGCAGCTTGGGCGGACTTAACAATGAGCAGTTCTTC. As protein: CASSLGGLNNEQFF. V is TRBV11-2 and J is TRBJ2-1; D is possibly TRBD2 (5 bases). This CDR3 spans 14 amino acids. V lost 3 bases and J 5 bases, leaving 11 bases between the germline ends. Germline V gene sequence: CDR1 SGHAT, CDR2 FQNNGV.

The rearrangement joins TRBV9 to TRBJ2-1; D perhaps matches TRBD2 (6 bases). The germline V gene has CDR1 SGDLS and CDR2 YYNGEE. The germline V and J ends were trimmed by 0 bases and 2 bases, with 9 bases remaining between them. This CDR3 contains 15 residues. For the CDR3, the DNA is TGTGCCAGCAGCGTAGAGGTAGCGGCCTACAATGAGCAGTTCTTC. Residues: CASSVEVAAYNEQFF.